This TCR beta chain stems from a study of blood T cell repertoires in COVID-19. Study details: The United States, Italy and Spain provided the acute and convalescent COVID-19 samples.

Per the germline V gene, CDR1 is SGHTA and CDR2 is FQGNSA. The CDR3 covers 13 residues. V lost 1 base and J 7 bases, leaving 7 bases between the germline ends. The method was immunoSEQ multiplex PCR; TCRdb's version includes in-frame clones alone and lacks a portion of them. This sample has just under 350,000 clones, with approximately 90% found just once. The sequenced material came from peripheral blood. This chain connects TRBV7-2 to TRBJ1-4; no clear D gene. The origin of this receptor is a young woman who had recovered from COVID-19. The CDR3 coding sequence is TGTGCCAGCAGCTTAGGCGGCGGTGAAAAACTGTTTTTT. Its translation is CASSLGGGEKLFF. Supplemented by reference TRBV7-2 and TRBJ1-4, the full variable domain reads GAGVSQSPSNKVTEKGKDVELRCDPISGHTALYWYRQSLGQGLEFLIYFQGNSAPDKSGLPSDRFSAERTGGSVSTLTIQRTQQEDSAVYLCASSLGGGEKLFFGSGTQLSVL.